A single sample gave rise to the 2 T cell receptor beta chains below, sequenced in a study of CD8+ T cells in alopecia areata. Following extraction, RNA underwent reverse transcription to cDNA, which served as the sequencing template. TCRdb's table, derived via immunoSEQ multiplex PCR, lists solely in-frame clones and lacks some. The sample lists 75,000 to 80,000 clones, approximately 66% occurring once. The treatment: oral pan-JAK inhibitor, 5-10 mg twice daily. Sample: CD8+ T cells sorted from blood, taken at week 24, from a patient treated with tofacitinib. Source of these receptors: a human donor with alopecia areata.

The CDR3 sequence is CASSYGLAGGNEQFF. CDR3 nucleotides: TGTGCCAGCAGCTACGGACTAGCGGGGGGCAATGAGCAGTTCTTC. The genes are TRBV4-2 and TRBJ2-1, with 14 bases fitting TRBD2. Germline assignment: CDR1 LGHNA and CDR2 YNFKEQ. CDR3 length: 15 residues. J lost 6 bases, V lost 5 bases, and 3 bases had no gene match.

The chain has TRBV7-9 and TRBJ2-1; perhaps TRBD2 as D (5 bases). This CDR3 comprises 17 residues. Germline CDR1 SEHNR, CDR2 FQNEAQ (reference sequence). With 2 bases removed from V and 4 bases from J, the gap between germline ends came to 18 bases. The CDR3 DNA reads TGTGCCAGCAGCTTATATTCAGGAGGTCGGGGATACAATGAGCAGTTCTTC. This gives the protein CASSLYSGGRGYNEQFF.